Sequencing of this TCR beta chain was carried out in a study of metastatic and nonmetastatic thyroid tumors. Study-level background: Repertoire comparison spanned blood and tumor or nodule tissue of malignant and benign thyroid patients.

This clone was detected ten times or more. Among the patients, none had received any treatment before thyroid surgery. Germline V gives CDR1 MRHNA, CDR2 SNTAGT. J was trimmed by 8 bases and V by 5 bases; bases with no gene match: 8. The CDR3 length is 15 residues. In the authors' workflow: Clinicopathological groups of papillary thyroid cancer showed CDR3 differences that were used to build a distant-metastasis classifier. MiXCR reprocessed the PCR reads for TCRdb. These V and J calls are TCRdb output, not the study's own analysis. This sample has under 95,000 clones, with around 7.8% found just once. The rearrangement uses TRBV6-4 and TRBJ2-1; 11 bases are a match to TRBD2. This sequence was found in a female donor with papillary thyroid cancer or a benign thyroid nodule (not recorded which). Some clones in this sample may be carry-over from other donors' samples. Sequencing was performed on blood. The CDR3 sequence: CASSSTSGGGDEQFF. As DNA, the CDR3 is TGTGCCAGCAGTTCCACTAGCGGGGGTGGAGATGAGCAGTTCTTC.